What follows are 10 T cell receptor beta chains derived from one specimen sequenced in a study of identical twins. TCRdb re-called the 5' RACE reads through MiXCR, storing one row per CDR3 protein. The data contain 500,000 to 550,000 distinct CDR3 sequences, about a fifth of them singletons. The same data also went into a second study, on yellow fever vaccine responses in identical twins.

Sequenced material: CD4+ T cells sorted from blood. The origin of the receptors is a woman aged 18-29 years in good health.

V gene TRBV18 combines with J gene TRBJ1-5, with D perhaps matching TRBD1 (5 bases). V lost 4 bases, J lost 0 bases, and 13 bases lay in between. CDR1 is KGHSH and CDR2 is LQKENI in the germline V gene. The CDR3 runs to 16 residues. CDR3: CASSLSRVYSNQPQHF. CDR3 nucleotides: TGTGCCAGCTCACTCAGCAGGGTTTATAGCAATCAGCCCCAGCATTTT.

The chain is built from TRBV12-3 or TRBV12-4 and TRBJ1-1, with D perhaps matching TRBD1 (5 bases). The CDR3 totals 15 residues. V was pared by 5 bases and J by 5 bases, with 18 bases between. This CDR3 is CASSLLQGAMTEAFF. CDR3 DNA: TGTGCCAGCAGTCTCCTCCAAGGGGCTATGACTGAAGCTTTCTTT.

This chain links TRBV9 with TRBJ2-5; D gene ambiguous. The V gene's germline CDR1 is SGDLS and CDR2 YYNGEE. V lost 4 bases, J lost 2 bases, and 15 bases lay in between. The CDR3 extends over 15 amino acids. The CDR3 nucleotides are TGTGCCAGCAGCCCCACCCGAATCCCTCAAGAGACCCAGTACTTC. This translates into CASSPTRIPQETQYF.

This clonotype showed up just a few times. The V and J genes are TRBV27 and TRBJ2-4, with TRBD2 identical over 9 bases. Germline CDR1 reads MNHEY; CDR2 reads SMNVEV (reference sequence). V gave up 3 bases and J gave up 1 base; unmatched junction bases: 4. There are 16 residues in the CDR3. This chain's CDR3 is CASSLGLALAKNIQYF. In DNA, the CDR3 is TGTGCCAGCAGTTTGGGACTAGCTCTGGCCAAAAACATTCAGTACTTC.

The V call is TRBV19, the J call TRBJ1-2; D unresolved. CDR1 and CDR2 (germline): LNHDA, SQIVND (reference sequence). V was cut by 11 bases and J by 1 base, with 14 bases left in between. The CDR3 loop spans 13 amino acids. The CDR3 loop reads CAVADGRNYGYTF. The CDR3 DNA follows: TGTGCCGTTGCAGACGGCCGTAACTATGGCTACACCTTC.

The rearrangement links TRBV7-9 to TRBJ2-6, with D uncertain. CDR3 size: 14 residues. The V and J ends lost 1 base and 2 bases respectively, with 3 bases between them. The V gene's germline CDR1 is SEHNR and CDR2 FQNEAQ (reference sequence). The CDR3 DNA is TGTGCCAGCAGCTTAGGTACTGGGGCCAACGTCCTGACTTTC. Amino acids: CASSLGTGANVLTF. The variable domain in full, completed from reference TRBV7-9 and TRBJ2-6, reads DTGVSQNPRHKITKRGQNVTFRCDPISEHNRLYWYRQTLGQGPEFLTYFQNEAQLEKSRLLSDRFSAERPKGSFSTLEIQRTEQGDSAMYLCASSLGTGANVLTFGAGSRLTVL.

The chain uses TRBV5-5 and TRBJ2-1; D remains unclear. Germline CDR1 is SGHKS and CDR2 is YYEKEE (reference sequence). This CDR3 has 15 amino acids. V gave up 2 bases and J gave up 4 bases, with 13 bases separating them. The CDR3 spells CASSLEGNAYNEQFF. CDR3 bases: TGTGCCAGCAGCTTAGAAGGGAATGCTTACAATGAGCAGTTCTTC.

This clonotype was counted a few times. The V and J genes are TRBV7-9 and TRBJ1-6; D unresolved. The CDR3 contains 14 residues. With 2 bases removed from V and 5 bases from J, the gap between germline ends came to 7 bases. Germline values: CDR1 SEHNR, CDR2 FQNEAQ (reference sequence). This CDR3 is CASSLMGNNSPLHF. For the CDR3, the DNA is TGTGCCAGCAGCTTAATGGGGAATAATTCACCCCTCCACTTT. Complete variable domain (other parts from reference TRBV7-9 and TRBJ1-6): DTGVSQNPRHKITKRGQNVTFRCDPISEHNRLYWYRQTLGQGPEFLTYFQNEAQLEKSRLLSDRFSAERPKGSFSTLEIQRTEQGDSAMYLCASSLMGNNSPLHFGNGTRLTVT.

The chain carries TRBV19 and TRBJ2-6; 7 nucleotides agree with TRBD2. The germline gives CDR1 LNHDA, CDR2 SQIVND (reference sequence). CDR3 length: 17 amino acids. V dropped 4 bases and J dropped 0; count of bases not matched to a gene: 6. CDR3 DNA sequence: TGTGCCAGTAGTACCCAGCGGGGCGCCTCTGGGGCCAACGTCCTGACTTTC. It translates to CASSTQRGASGANVLTF.

The chain couples TRBV20-1 to TRBJ2-3; D is possibly TRBD1 (5 bases). V lost 1 base and J lost 6, with 5 bases in between. The germline V gene encodes CDR1 DFQATT and CDR2 SNEGSKA (reference sequence). CDR3 length equals 11 residues. The CDR3 DNA reads as TGCAGTGCTAGAGCAGGGGATACGCAGTATTTT. Amino acid sequence: CSARAGDTQYF.